The sequence of this T cell receptor (beta chain) was determined in a study of beta chain features in type 1 diabetes. Notes on the study in general: Moderate yet significant TCRB CDR3 shortening was seen in Type 1 diabetes patients in all four CD4+ subsets.

The authors reverse transcribed all of the isolated RNA, so sequencing captured expressed TCRB transcripts. Sequencing was performed with immunoSEQ multiplex PCR; in TCRdb, only in-frame clones are kept and a portion is missing. The table lists some 350,000 clones, roughly 9.8% of them singletons. This clone was recorded a few times. The antigen remains unidentified. Trimming cost V 2 bases and J 0 bases, with 5 bases left between them. Germline CDR1 and CDR2: SGHVS and FQNEAQ. The CDR3 totals 13 residues. The genes are TRBV7-8 and TRBJ2-7; D is ambiguous. Material for sequencing was central memory CD4+ T cells from blood. The source is a young man with type 1 diabetes. In DNA, the CDR3 is TGTGCCAGCAGCTTACCTATCTCCTACGAGCAGTACTTC. This sequence encodes CASSLPISYEQYF.